This T cell receptor beta chain emerged from a study of T cells in Graves' hyperthyroidism and ophthalmopathy. The ends were cut back, 2 bases at V and 2 bases at J, with 13 bases in the middle. The CDR3 has 16 residues. Germline-derived CDR1 and CDR2 are MNHNS and SASEGT. Regarding this clonotype: What it binds is not known.

Study findings and constraints: Median prediction lead before ophthalmopathy onset was about 6.7 months with the model. Appearing also in blood were most of the thyroid clonotypes expanded above 0.001. Stable hyperthyroidism was told apart from ophthalmopathy by a model built on 13 V-J features.

What was amplified from RNA transcripts were TCR beta CDR3 regions. HTBI primers were employed in a first-round RT-PCR of the TCR CDR3. MiXCR was run by TCRdb on the multiplex PCR reads, yielding one entry per CDR3 protein. This sample has over 450,000 distinct CDR3 sequences, with about an eighth found just once. Newly diagnosed patients aged 18 to 65 had hyperthyroidism of under 2 months' duration. This TCR was sampled from a woman aged 18-29 years with Graves' hyperthyroidism. The sequenced sample consisted of blood. V usage is TRBV6-1 and J usage is TRBJ1-3, with no clear D. The CDR3 DNA follows: TGTGCCAGCAGTGAATTATGGGGATCGACTGGAAACACCATATATTTT. This gives the protein CASSELWGSTGNTIYF.